These 6 T cell receptor beta chains originate from one sample sequenced in a study of blood T cell repertoires in COVID-19. Here immunoSEQ multiplex PCR was the method, and the copy in TCRdb shows in-frame clones only, minus some. The sample consists of roughly 120,000 clones, over 80% of them appearing once. Sequencing used peripheral blood. These receptors were obtained from a woman aged 55-70 years with acute or convalescent COVID-19.

The chain joins TRBV5-6 to TRBJ1-2; 9 bases are shared with TRBD1. V gave up 0 bases and J gave up 2 bases; unmatched junction bases: 2. In germline, CDR1 is SGHDT, CDR2 YYEEEE. CDR3 length: 15 residues. The CDR3 protein is CASSLAGTGNYGYTF. In nucleotides, the CDR3 is TGTGCCAGCAGCTTGGCAGGGACAGGGAACTATGGCTACACCTTC. Full variable domain (outside the CDR3, taken from reference TRBV5-6 and TRBJ1-2): DAGVTQSPTHLIKTRGQQVTLRCSPKSGHDTVSWYQQALGQGPQFIFQYYEEEERQRGNFPDRFSGHQFPNYSSELNVNALLLGDSALYLCASSLAGTGNYGYTFGSGTRLTVV.

This clone was seen more than once but under ten times. V usage is TRBV28 and J usage is TRBJ1-5; the match to TRBD1 covers 11 bases. Trimming took 5 bases from V and 9 from J; bases not matched to a gene: 9. Germline V lookup: CDR1 MDHEN, CDR2 SYDVKM. This CDR3 contains 15 residues. The CDR3 loop reads CASSQTGQGARPQHF. DNA of the CDR3: TGTGCCAGCAGTCAGACCGGACAGGGGGCGAGGCCCCAGCATTTT. Together with reference TRBV28 and TRBJ1-5, the CDR3 gives the full variable domain: DVKVTQSSRYLVKRTGEKVFLECVQDMDHENMFWYRQDPGLGLRLIYFSYDVKMKEKGDIPEGYSVSREKKERFSLILESASTNQTSMYLCASSQTGQGARPQHFGDGTRLSIL.

J is TRBJ1-2 and V is TRBV19, with no clear D. Between the trimmed V and J ends, which lost 3 bases and 2 bases, there was a span of 4 bases. Germline lookup yields CDR1 LNHDA and CDR2 SQIVND (reference sequence). CDR3 length equals 12 residues. In DNA, the CDR3 is TGTGCCAGTAGTATTTCGAACTATGGCTACACCTTC. Amino acid sequence: CASSISNYGYTF.

The CDR3 DNA reads as TGTGCCAGCAGCCAAGCCGGTCAGGCCCATGGCTACACCTTC. Translated, it gives CASSQAGQAHGYTF. The rearrangement uses TRBV14 and TRBJ1-2; D call uncertain. The CDR3 loop spans 14 amino acids. Germline V gene sequence: CDR1 SGHDN, CDR2 FVKESK. Trimming took off 1 base at V and 6 bases at J, with 12 bases between the two ends.

The chain joins TRBV6-5 to TRBJ2-1; TRBD1 matches at 9 bases. V was pared by 7 bases and J by 12 bases, with 10 bases of the junction left unmatched. The CDR3 sequence is 13 residues long. Germline loops: CDR1 MNHEY, CDR2 SVGAGI. CDR3: CASTLGQGTGQFF. The CDR3 nucleotides are TGTGCCAGCACCCTGGGACAGGGAACGGGGCAGTTCTTC.

This clone was seen more than once but under ten times. The chain combines TRBV28 with TRBJ1-3, with D unresolved. CDR1 is MDHEN, CDR2 SYDVKM, per germline. This CDR3 is 15 amino acids long. Trimming left V 7 bases short and J 3 bases short, with 16 bases between. CDR3 amino acids: CASKRPDGGGNTIYF. In DNA form, the CDR3 reads TGTGCCAGCAAGCGCCCTGATGGAGGTGGAAACACCATATATTTT.